This TCR beta chain was recovered during a study of T cells in Graves' hyperthyroidism and ophthalmopathy. Study as a whole: Prior to any treatment, at the point of initial diagnosis, peripheral blood was collected.

Per germline, CDR1 DFQATT and CDR2 SNEGSKA (reference sequence). CDR3 length: 18 residues. With 1 base removed from V and 0 bases from J, the gap between germline ends came to 16 bases. The investigators amplified TCR beta CDR3 regions from RNA transcripts. Primed by the HTBI set, a first-round RT-PCR was run on the TCR CDR3. Each CDR3 protein gets one entry after TCRdb re-called the multiplex PCR reads with MiXCR. The profile shows around 350,000 distinct CDR3 sequences, 19% of them singletons. This clonotype has just a few counts. Uncontrolled infections, other autoimmune diseases, pregnancy or lactation led to exclusion of patients.

This receptor was taken from a woman between 18 and 30 years old with Graves' hyperthyroidism. The chain carries TRBV20-1 and TRBJ1-6; a weak D match, TRBD1 (5 bases). The sample consisted of blood. This CDR3 is CSARGGSESSSYNSPLHF. CDR3 bases: TGCAGTGCTAGAGGGGGGTCGGAATCCTCCTCCTATAATTCACCCCTCCACTTT.